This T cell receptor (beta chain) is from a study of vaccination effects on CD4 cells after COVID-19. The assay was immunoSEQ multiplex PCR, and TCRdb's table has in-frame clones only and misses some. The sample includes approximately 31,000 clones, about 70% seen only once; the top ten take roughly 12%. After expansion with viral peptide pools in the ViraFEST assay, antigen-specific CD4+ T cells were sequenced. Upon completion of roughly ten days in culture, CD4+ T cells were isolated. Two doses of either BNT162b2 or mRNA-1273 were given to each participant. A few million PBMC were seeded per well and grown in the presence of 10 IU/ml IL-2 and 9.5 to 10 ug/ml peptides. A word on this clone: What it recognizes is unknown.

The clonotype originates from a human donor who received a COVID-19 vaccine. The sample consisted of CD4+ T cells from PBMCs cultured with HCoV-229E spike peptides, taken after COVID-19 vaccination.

The CDR3 DNA reads as TGTGCCAGCAGCTCCCTGGGACTATCTAACGGAGGAGAGCAGTACTTC. Translation gives CASSSLGLSNGGEQYF. The rearrangement joins TRBV7-2 to TRBJ2-7; 7 bases match TRBD2. Germline CDR1 is SGHTA and CDR2 is FQGNSA. V trimming: 4 bases; J trimming: 7 bases; junction bases outside the gene matches: 16. This CDR3 has 16 amino acids.